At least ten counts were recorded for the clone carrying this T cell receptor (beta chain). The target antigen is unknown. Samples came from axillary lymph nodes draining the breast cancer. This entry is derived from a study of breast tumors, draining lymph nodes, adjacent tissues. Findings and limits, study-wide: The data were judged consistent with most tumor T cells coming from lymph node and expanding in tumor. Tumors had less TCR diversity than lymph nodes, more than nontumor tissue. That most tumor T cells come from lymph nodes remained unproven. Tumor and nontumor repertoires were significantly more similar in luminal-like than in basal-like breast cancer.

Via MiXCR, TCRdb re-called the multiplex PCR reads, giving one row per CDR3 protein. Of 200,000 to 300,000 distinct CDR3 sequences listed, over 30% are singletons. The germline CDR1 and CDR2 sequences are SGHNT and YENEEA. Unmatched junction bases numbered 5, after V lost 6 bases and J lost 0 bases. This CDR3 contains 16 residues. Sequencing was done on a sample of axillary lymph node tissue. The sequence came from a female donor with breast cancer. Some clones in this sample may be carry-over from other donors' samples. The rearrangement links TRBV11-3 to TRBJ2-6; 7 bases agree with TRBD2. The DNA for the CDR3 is TGTGCCAGCAGTATCATAGCGGGCTCTGGGGCCAACGTCCTGACTTTC. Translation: CASSIIAGSGANVLTF. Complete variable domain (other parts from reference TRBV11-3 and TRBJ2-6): EAGVVQSPRYKIIEKKQPVAFWCNPISGHNTLYWYLQNLGQGPELLIRYENEEAVDDSQLPKDRFSAERLKGVDSTLKIQPAELGDSAVYLCASSIIAGSGANVLTFGAGSRLTVL.